This TCR beta chain was observed in a study of blood T cell repertoires in COVID-19 (dated by TCRdb to the early 2020s). Some background on the complete study: Collaborator samples came from the United States, Italy and Spain and covered acute and convalescent phases of COVID-19. The prospective study material was composed of cDNA or gDNA derived from T cells, B-cell-depleted T cells, or PBMCs. Subjects who had been exposed to COVID-19, were actively infected with it, or had recovered from it provided the deeply sampled blood TCRbeta repertoires that made up the dataset. The repertoires were released in a freely available public database intended as a resource for research on the immune response to SARS-CoV-2. Samples were obtained from the ongoing ImmuneRACE study (first 160 participants) and from over 1,000 subjects provided by 6 global collaborators. Sample metadata almost always included a de-identified subject ID, COVID-19 status, age in years and sex. Where available, HLA class I and class II types were obtained from metadata supplied by the sample provider rather than from assay-based typing. The research as a whole found: How much clinical and demographic metadata was included differed by source and by participant, and the metadata was provided uncurated.

Concerning this clone: The antigen this receptor binds is unknown. No clone much larger than this one lies a single base away; base qualities are absent.

The immunoSEQ Assay, a bias-controlled multiplex PCR, was used to amplify TCRbeta CDR3 regions from genomic DNA. As for how the authors treated the data: The number of nucleated cells in each sample was estimated by amplification of reference gene primers within the assay. Sequence reads were collapsed and filtered to measure the absolute abundance of every unique TCRbeta CDR3 rearrangement. For each sample, productive Simpson clonality was calculated as the square root of Simpson's diversity index across productive rearrangements. The table comes from immuneACCESS by way of TCRdb, which keeps in-frame sequences with V and J called. Part of the clones is missing from these tables; in studies checked, under half for an unresolved V gene and the rest for unknown reasons. The D gene and trimming were derived from the DNA, and the V and J assignments and clone size from that table. This sample comprises 390,000 or so clones, more than 75% of them detected only once. Jointly, the top ten make up 10% of the sample.

Participants in the prospective study were enrolled through a virtual design, were aged roughly 18 to 100 years, and lived in 24 United States geographic areas. To assign participants to cohorts, the prospective study relied on clinical history that participants themselves reported in a screening survey and a study questionnaire. ImmuneRACE Cohort 3 recovered participants were defined by two consecutive negative NP/OP PCR tests, healthcare professional clearance, or symptom resolution. Each participant in the prospective study had whole blood, serum and a nasopharyngeal or oropharyngeal swab collected by mobile phlebotomists. Additional blood draws and questionnaires over an approximately two-month period could optionally be provided by prospective study participants. Before DNA extraction, blood samples from the prospective study were shipped at room temperature or frozen. Relative to germline, V is missing 5 bases and J is missing 3 bases, with 9 bases of the junction outside any gene match. Sequences SNHLY (CDR1) and FYNNEI (CDR2) are obtained from the germline V gene. The CDR3 runs 15 amino acids, cysteine and phenylalanine included. The CDR3 DNA has 45 bases and is translated from base 1.

The sequence joins TRBV2 to TRBJ1-2, and 7 bases in between align with TRBD1. Specimen: PBMCs or T cells enriched from blood (not recorded which). The sequence was obtained from a woman aged 45-60 years who had recovered from COVID-19. Here is the DNA: TGTGCCAGCAGTCCGCGAAGGACAGGCGACTATGGCTACACCTTC. Its amino acids are CASSPRRTGDYGYTF.